The clone carrying this TCR gamma chain was seen a single time. Its specificity is unknown. One end of the junction is discordant with germline, which a read error may explain. This record comes from a study of Vδ1+ human thymocytes. Findings and caveats of the study: Thymic TRG and TRD repertoires appeared highly polyclonal. Bulk data may be misread because of unexpected Vdelta2 sequences.

RNA was extracted from the cells and then reverse transcribed. Multiplex PCR used pooled V-gene forward primers and a constant-region reverse primer to amplify CDR3s. TCRdb re-processed the multiplex PCR reads via CATT. The sample lists tens of thousands of gamma-chain clones; roughly a fifth were seen once. The germline V gene has CDR1 EGSNGY and CDR2 YDSYNSKV. The CDR3 extends over 15 amino acids. After alphabeta T cell depletion, CD3+ Vdelta1+ Vdelta2- thymocytes were sorted. The chain combines TRGV2 with TRGJ1 or TRGJ2. The source of this sequence is a girl under two years old who had congenital heart surgery. Specimen: Vdelta1+ gamma-delta thymocytes from the thymus. The subset was: FACS-sorted CD3+ TCRalphabeta- TCRVdelta1+ TCRVdelta2- thymocytes. The DNA of the CDR3 is TGTGCCACCCGGGACGGGCCAGACCTTTATTATAAGAAACTCTTT. Translation gives CATRDGPDLYYKKLF.